Shown below are 22 T cell receptor beta chains from a single sample sequenced in a study of T cell responses to AZD1222 COVID-19 vaccine. TCRdb's table, derived via immunoSEQ multiplex PCR, lists solely in-frame clones and lacks some. The table records roughly 130,000 clones, around 94% of them present only once. The sample was peripheral blood, taken on day 0 of AZD1222 vaccination. These receptors were collected from an adult in good health.

The chain links TRBV28 to TRBJ2-3; 15 positions agree with TRBD2. The CDR3 contains 18 residues. Germline trimming cut 6 bases from V and 0 bases from J; bases unmatched to any gene: 7. Germline values: CDR1 MDHEN, CDR2 SYDVKM. Written as DNA, the CDR3 is TGTGCCAGCAGCCCGGGACTAGCGGGAGGCTCTAGCACAGATACGCAGTATTTT. Residues: CASSPGLAGGSSTDTQYF.

This clone was picked up one time. V gene TRBV6-6 combines with J gene TRBJ1-1, with 9 positions matching TRBD1. The germline V gene has CDR1 MNHNY and CDR2 SVGAGI (reference sequence). The CDR3 length is 15 residues. J gave up 1 base and V 7 bases, and 7 bases lay outside the gene matches. Written as DNA, the CDR3 is TGTGCCAGCAACATGAGGACAGGGGCGAACACTGAAGCTTTCTTT. Amino acids: CASNMRTGANTEAFF.

The V call is TRBV7-9, the J call TRBJ1-2; 10 bases match TRBD1. This CDR3 contains 14 residues. Trimming removed 5 bases from V and 2 bases from J; junction bases left unmatched: 2. Germline lookup yields CDR1 SEHNR and CDR2 FQNEAQ (reference sequence). In nucleotides, the CDR3 is TGTGCCAGCAGCCAGGACAGGGGGAACTATGGCTACACCTTC. It specifies CASSQDRGNYGYTF.

This sequence joins TRBV7-9 and TRBJ1-5; no definite D call. From germline, CDR1 is SEHNR and CDR2 FQNEAQ (reference sequence). With 3 bases removed from V and 7 bases from J, the gap between germline ends came to 7 bases. The CDR3 runs 12 residues. The CDR3 sequence: CASSFGQQPQHF. CDR3 in DNA: TGTGCCAGCAGCTTCGGGCAACAGCCCCAGCATTTT.

The V and J genes are TRBV27 and TRBJ2-7; 7 bases align to TRBD1. Per the germline V gene, CDR1 is MNHEY and CDR2 is SMNVEV (reference sequence). After removal of 5 bases from V and 2 bases from J, the junction contained 9 bases not matched to a gene. The CDR3 is 15 amino acids. The CDR3 spells CASSQHSGTAYEQYF. As DNA, the CDR3 is TGTGCCAGCAGTCAACACTCCGGGACAGCCTACGAGCAGTACTTC.

The V gene is TRBV6-5, the J gene TRBJ2-3, with D possibly being TRBD1 or TRBD2 (6 bases each). The germline gives CDR1 MNHEY, CDR2 SVGAGI. V was cut by 7 bases and J by 4 bases, with 15 bases left in between. This CDR3 comprises 14 residues. The DNA for the CDR3 is TGTGCCAGCACCCCCGGGGGCGAGTCAGATACGCAGTATTTT. Translation: CASTPGGESDTQYF.

The V and J genes are TRBV7-8 and TRBJ2-1; the D is unclear. The germline V gene encodes CDR1 SGHVS and CDR2 FQNEAQ. This CDR3 region has 14 residues. V was clipped by 3 bases and J by 4 bases, with 10 bases between them. The CDR3 region is CASSFRRAYNEQFF. CDR3 nucleotide sequence: TGTGCCAGCAGCTTTCGTAGAGCTTACAATGAGCAGTTCTTC.

The V and J genes are TRBV3-1 (or the pseudogene TRBV3-2) and TRBJ1-1; D gene unclear. This CDR3 comprises 14 residues. V was clipped by 0 bases and J by 0 bases, with 5 bases between them. Looked up from germline, CDR1 is LGHDT and CDR2 is YNNKEL (reference sequence). The CDR3 DNA reads TGTGCCAGCAGCCAAGAGGATCTGAACACTGAAGCTTTCTTT. Amino acids: CASSQEDLNTEAFF.

The V and J genes are TRBV7-2 and TRBJ1-1; 9 positions match TRBD1. The germline gives CDR1 SGHTA, CDR2 FQGNSA. Losses at the gene ends were 1 base for V and 4 bases for J; bases not matched to a gene: 1. This CDR3 has 14 amino acids. The CDR3 is CASSLVGQGTEAFF. The CDR3 DNA follows: TGTGCCAGCAGCTTAGTGGGACAGGGCACTGAAGCTTTCTTT.

The sample holds one count of this clone. V is TRBV7-9 and J is TRBJ2-7; 10 bases line up with TRBD1. Germline lookup yields CDR1 SEHNR and CDR2 FQNEAQ (reference sequence). CDR3 size: 15 residues. The trim removed 4 bases at V and 4 bases at J, leaving 7 bases unmatched. In DNA form, the CDR3 reads TGTGCCAGCAGCTGGGACAGGGGTTCGGCTTACGAGCAGTACTTC. Translation: CASSWDRGSAYEQYF.

This chain links TRBV4-1 with TRBJ2-3; D gene uncertain. The V end lost 0 bases, the J end lost 0 bases, and 7 bases lay between the germline ends. Germline V lookup: CDR1 MGHRA, CDR2 YSYEKL. The CDR3 contains 15 residues. In DNA form, the CDR3 reads TGCGCCAGCAGCCAAGATAGATCGAGCACAGATACGCAGTATTTT. It is translated as CASSQDRSSTDTQYF.

The sample holds a few counts of this clone. CDR3 in amino acids: CASSQASQYSEDEQFF. As DNA, the CDR3 is TGTGCCAGCAGCCAAGCAAGTCAATATAGTGAGGATGAGCAGTTCTTC. The rearrangement joins TRBV4-2 to TRBJ2-1; unclear D gene. V shed 1 base and J shed 8 bases, with 18 bases lying between them. There are 16 residues in the CDR3. Germline CDR1 is LGHNA and CDR2 is YNFKEQ.

The J gene is TRBJ1-1, the V gene TRBV4-1; the D is unclear. Germline V gene data show CDR1 as MGHRA and CDR2 as YSYEKL. The CDR3 is 11 residues long. The V and J ends lost 3 bases and 2 bases respectively, with 1 base between them. The CDR3 DNA is TGCGCCAGCAGCCATAACACTGAAGCTTTCTTT. It translates to CASSHNTEAFF.

The CDR3 reads CASSQDFIAGGPTGELFF. DNA for the CDR3: TGTGCCAGCAGCCAAGATTTTATAGCGGGAGGGCCCACCGGGGAGCTGTTTTTT. This chain connects TRBV3-1 (or the pseudogene TRBV3-2) to TRBJ2-2; TRBD2 matches at 11 bases. Losses at the gene ends were 0 bases for V and 4 bases for J; bases not matched to a gene: 7. The CDR3 consists of 18 residues. Germline V gene sequence: CDR1 LGHDT, CDR2 YNNKEL (reference sequence).

This chain links TRBV6-2 or TRBV6-3 with TRBJ1-6; D remains ambiguous. CDR1 is MNHEY, CDR2 SVGEGT, per germline. CDR3 length equals 16 residues. Trimming took 3 bases from V and 9 from J, leaving 18 bases between them. The CDR3 nucleotides read TGTGCCAGCAGTTATGGTTCCCCGCGAGGAGGTTCACCCCTCCACTTT. It is translated as CASSYGSPRGGSPLHF.

The chain couples TRBV6-2 or TRBV6-3 to TRBJ2-2; D is tentatively TRBD1 or TRBD2 (6 bases each). Looked up from germline, CDR1 is MNHEY and CDR2 is SVGEGT. This CDR3 region has 17 residues. The V gene lost 2 bases and the J gene lost 1 base, with 14 bases spanning the gap. CDR3 residues: CASSYLLGGQNTGELFF. In DNA form, the CDR3 reads TGTGCCAGCAGTTACCTTTTGGGGGGACAGAACACCGGGGAGCTGTTTTTT.

The chain couples TRBV19 to TRBJ2-1, with 11 bases identical to TRBD2. Germline trimming cut 7 bases from V and 6 bases from J; bases unmatched to any gene: 8. The CDR3 is 15 residues long. Germline CDR1 reads LNHDA; CDR2 reads SQIVND (reference sequence). For the CDR3, the DNA is TGTGCCAGTACCTATGGAACTAGCGGGAGCAATGAGCAGTTCTTC. Translation: CASTYGTSGSNEQFF. Filled out from reference TRBV19 and TRBJ2-1, the complete variable domain reads DGGITQSPKYLFRKEGQNVTLSCEQNLNHDAMYWYRQDPGQGLRLIYYSQIVNDFQKGDIAEGYSVSREKKESFPLTVTSAQKNPTAFYLCASTYGTSGSNEQFFGPGTRLTVL.

The V and J genes are TRBV18 and TRBJ2-1; possible D gene TRBD2, 6 bases. The CDR3 runs 16 residues. V lost 0 bases and J lost 5, with 14 bases in between. CDR1 is KGHSH, CDR2 LQKENI, per germline. The CDR3 DNA sequence: TGTGCCAGCTCACCACCGCGGGGTGGGTCGAACAATGAGCAGTTCTTC. Amino acids: CASSPPRGGSNNEQFF. Using reference TRBV18 and TRBJ2-1 for the parts outside the CDR3, the full variable domain is NAGVMQNPRHLVRRRGQEARLRCSPMKGHSHVYWYRQLPEEGLKFMVYLQKENIIDESGMPKERFSAEFPKEGPSILRIQQVVRGDSAAYFCASSPPRGGSNNEQFFGPGTRLTVL.

The chain recombines TRBV11-2 with TRBJ2-7; the D is unclear. Per the germline V gene, CDR1 is SGHAT and CDR2 is FQNNGV. V lost 1 base, J lost 6 bases, and 4 bases lay in between. The CDR3 loop spans 11 amino acids. The CDR3 protein is CASSLVGEQYF. CDR3 sequence (DNA): TGTGCCAGCAGCTTAGTGGGCGAGCAGTACTTC.

J is TRBJ1-1 and V is TRBV27, with a weak D call TRBD1 (6 bases). CDR1 and CDR2 (germline): MNHEY, SMNVEV (reference sequence). V was pared by 0 bases and J by 3 bases, with 11 bases between. The CDR3 extends over 15 amino acids. CDR3 in amino acids: CASSLSGQPYTEAFF. DNA of the CDR3: TGTGCCAGCAGTTTATCAGGACAGCCTTACACTGAAGCTTTCTTT.

The V and J genes are TRBV3-1 (or the pseudogene TRBV3-2) and TRBJ1-5, with D unresolved. Per germline, CDR1 LGHDT and CDR2 YNNKEL (reference sequence). The CDR3 sequence is 13 residues long. The V end was cut by 0 bases, the J end by 7 bases, with 7 bases between. Written as DNA, the CDR3 is TGTGCCAGCAGCCAAGAGGACCGGCAGCCCCAGCATTTT. Its protein is CASSQEDRQPQHF.

The CDR3 loop is CASSLGDTSYEQYF. CDR3 in DNA: TGTGCCAGCAGCTTGGGGGACACCTCCTACGAGCAGTACTTC. The chain employs TRBV5-8 and TRBJ2-7; a weak D match, TRBD1 (6 bases). Trimming removed 0 bases at V and 0 bases at J, with 7 bases between. This CDR3 comprises 14 residues. CDR1 and CDR2 (germline): SGHTS, YDEGEE.